Below, 21 T cell receptor beta chains from the same sample are listed, as sequenced in a study of glioma-infiltrating T cells. Using RNA template, CDR3s of TCR alpha and beta were amplified with iRepertoire arm-PCR. From the multiplex PCR reads, TCRdb called clonotypes with MiXCR, one entry per CDR3 protein. The sample carries over 130,000 distinct CDR3 sequences, around 42% recorded once. The specimen was glioma tissue, nonneoplastic brain tissue, or PBMCs (not recorded which). These receptors came from a human donor with low-grade glioma or glioblastoma, undergoing nonglioma brain surgery, or in good health (not recorded which).

The sample holds a few counts of this clonotype. The chain is built from TRBV28 and TRBJ2-1, with 11 bases identical to TRBD2. The CDR3 loop spans 17 amino acids. CDR1 MDHEN and CDR2 SYDVKM come from the germline V gene. The V segment lost 4 bases and the J segment 4 bases; nucleotides outside the gene matches: 9. The CDR3 reads CASSYPPGTSGYNEQFF. For the CDR3, the DNA is TGTGCCAGCAGTTACCCTCCCGGGACTAGCGGATACAATGAGCAGTTCTTC. The whole variable domain, remainder taken from reference TRBV28 and TRBJ2-1, is DVKVTQSSRYLVKRTGEKVFLECVQDMDHENMFWYRQDPGLGLRLIYFSYDVKMKEKGDIPEGYSVSREKKERFSLILESASTNQTSMYLCASSYPPGTSGYNEQFFGPGTRLTVL.

This clonotype turned up a few times. Compared with germline, one end of the junction differs, possibly owing to a read error. The chain has TRBV7-6 and TRBJ2-3; TRBD2 might be the D (5 bases). The length of the CDR3 is 15 residues. Per the germline V gene, CDR1 is SGHVS and CDR2 is FNYEAQ. CDR3 sequence (DNA): TGTGCTAGCAGCCGGAGTCTAGCCGAGGAAGATACGCAGTATTTT. Its translation: CASSRSLAEEDTQYF.

This clonotype was seen only a few times. The chain recombines TRBV24-1 with TRBJ2-7, with D hard to call. Germline CDR1 is KGHDR and CDR2 is SFDVKD. The CDR3 consists of 13 residues. Trimming pared 2 bases from V and 6 bases from J, leaving 10 bases between. As DNA, the CDR3 is TGTGCCACCAGTGATTCACGACTGTTCGAGCAGTACTTC. This gives the protein CATSDSRLFEQYF.

This clonotype occurred a few times. V is TRBV28 and J is TRBJ1-5; 7 bases match TRBD1. The CDR3 runs 12 residues. Germline assignment: CDR1 MDHEN and CDR2 SYDVKM. V lost 11 bases to trimming and J lost 4 bases; unmatched junction nucleotides: 5. CDR3 coding DNA: TGTGCCGGGACAGATATTAATCAGCCCCAGCATTTT. Amino acids: CAGTDINQPQHF.

This clonotype was seen a single time. At one end, the junction sequence differs from germline, possibly due to a read error. The chain has TRBV25-1 and TRBJ2-7; 9 bases map to TRBD1. In germline, CDR1 is MGHDK, CDR2 SYGVNS. The CDR3 runs 16 residues. Here the CDR3 reads CACSGPEDRGSYEQYF. The CDR3, as DNA: TGTGCCTGCAGTGGTCCGGAGGACAGGGGCTCCTACGAGCAGTACTTC.

With regard to this clonotype: A read error may produce the germline difference seen at one junction end. The chain joins TRBV6-2 or TRBV6-3 to TRBJ2-6; TRBD1 is a possible D gene (6 bases). The CDR3 has 16 amino acids. Per the germline V gene, CDR1 is MNHEY and CDR2 is SVGEGT. The CDR3 protein is CASSYARSSGDNVLTF. CDR3 coding DNA: TGTGCCAGCAGTTACGCCAGGTCCTCTGGGGACAACGTCCTAACTTTC.

In regard to this clonotype: This sequence may be a read error, since a much larger clone differs from it by one base. Because it lacks the conserved phenylalanine or tryptophan at the end, this CDR3 is likely a read error. J is TRBJ2-1 and V is TRBV20-1, with no clear D. V lost 6 bases and J lost 7, with 13 bases in between. The CDR3 consists of 12 residues. Germline lookup yields CDR1 DFQATT and CDR2 SNEGSKA (reference sequence). CDR3 in DNA: TGCAGTGCCAAGAGCCAGCTGAATGAGCAGTTCTTA. Its translation: CSAKSQLNEQFL.

The rearrangement joins TRBV20-1 to TRBJ1-2; no clear D. This CDR3 comprises 13 residues. CDR1 is DFQATT, CDR2 SNEGSKA, per germline (reference sequence). V was trimmed by 2 bases and J by 3 bases, leaving 10 bases between them. The CDR3: CSARKAEDYGYTF. CDR3 in DNA: TGCAGTGCTAGAAAAGCGGAGGACTATGGCTACACCTTC.

This clonotype was picked up a small number of times. This chain connects TRBV19 to TRBJ2-1, with no clear D. Trimming shortened V by 6 bases and J by 12 bases, and 6 bases separated the two germline ends. Germline CDR1 LNHDA, CDR2 SQIVND (reference sequence). This CDR3 contains 9 residues. CDR3 protein: CASRQTQFF. The CDR3 DNA follows: TGTGCCAGTAGGCAGACGCAGTTCTTC. Supplemented by reference TRBV19 and TRBJ2-1, the full variable domain reads DGGITQSPKYLFRKEGQNVTLSCEQNLNHDAMYWYRQDPGQGLRLIYYSQIVNDFQKGDIAEGYSVSREKKESFPLTVTSAQKNPTAFYLCASRQTQFFGPGTRLTVL.

The genes are TRBV3-1 and TRBJ1-2; the match to TRBD1 covers 9 bases. CDR1 LGHDT and CDR2 YNNKEL come from the germline V gene (reference sequence). The CDR3 sequence is 14 residues long. The V segment lost 1 base and the J segment 8 bases; nucleotides outside the gene matches: 5. CDR3 sequence reads: CASSQGTGEGGYTF. CDR3 coding DNA: TGTGCCAGCAGCCAAGGGACAGGGGAGGGAGGCTACACCTTC. Variable domain in full (rest from reference TRBV3-1 and TRBJ1-2): DTAVSQTPKYLVTQMGNDKSIKCEQNLGHDTMYWYKQDSKKFLKIMFSYNNKELIINETVPNRFSPKSPDKAHLNLHINSLELGDSAVYFCASSQGTGEGGYTFGSGTRLTVV.

This clonotype was recorded at least ten times. The chain recombines TRBV27 with TRBJ2-1, with TRBD2 identical over 7 bases. Germline V CDR1 and CDR2: MNHEY, SMNVEV (reference sequence). J was trimmed by 2 bases and V by 10 bases; bases with no gene match: 8. The CDR3 has 14 amino acids. The CDR3 nucleotides read TGTGCCACCAAGGGAGGGGTTCCCTACAATGAGCAGTTCTTC. Residues: CATKGGVPYNEQFF.

Concerning this clonotype itself: A read error may be the cause here, since a much bigger clone is one base away. The genes are TRBV24-1 and TRBJ2-3; TRBD2 aligns across 13 bases. V gave up 11 bases and J gave up 3 bases; unmatched junction bases: 16. This CDR3 has 18 amino acids. The V gene's germline CDR1 is KGHDR and CDR2 SFDVKD. The CDR3 spells CARSYSGLAGVKTDTQYF. CDR3 nucleotide sequence: TGTGCCAGGAGTTACTCTGGACTAGCGGGAGTTAAAACAGATACGCAGTATTTT.

Of note for this clonotype: One base away lies a much larger clone, so this may be a sequencing read error. The chain links TRBV27 to TRBJ2-2, with no clear D. Germline V lookup: CDR1 MNHEY, CDR2 SMNVEV (reference sequence). The CDR3 contains 11 residues. The CDR3 region is CASRNNGELFF. The CDR3 nucleotides read TGTGCCAGCAGAAACAACGGGGAGCTGTTTTTT.

This chain links TRBV6-2 or TRBV6-3 with TRBJ2-2; 7 bases map to TRBD2. The V segment lost 5 bases and the J segment 4 bases; nucleotides outside the gene matches: 7. In germline, CDR1 is MNHEY, CDR2 SVGEGT. The CDR3 covers 15 residues. This CDR3 reads CASSVRRELTGELFF. CDR3 coding DNA: TGTGCCAGCAGTGTAAGGCGGGAGCTCACCGGGGAGCTGTTTTTT.

The V call is TRBV12-3 or TRBV12-4, the J call TRBJ1-1, with a tentative D call TRBD1 (5 bases). V was trimmed by 6 bases and J by 4 bases, leaving 12 bases between them. The CDR3 contains 13 residues. In DNA, the CDR3 is TGTGCCAGCAGATTCAGGGAAGGCACTGAAGCTTTCTTT. Amino acid sequence: CASRFREGTEAFF.

The chain combines TRBV10-2 with TRBJ1-5; tentative D call: TRBD1 (6 bases). V lost 10 bases and J 2 bases, leaving 12 bases between the germline ends. Germline V lookup: CDR1 WSHSY, CDR2 SAAADI. This CDR3 spans 13 amino acids. The CDR3 coding sequence is TGCGCCACAAGACAGGTGGGCAATCAGCCCCAGCATTTT. Encoded protein: CATRQVGNQPQHF.

The chain carries TRBV7-2 and TRBJ2-1, with 7 bases matching TRBD1. V shed 2 bases and J 3 bases; nucleotides not matched to a gene: 4. CDR3 length equals 15 residues. The germline V gene encodes CDR1 SGHTA and CDR2 FQGNSA. The CDR3 is CASSLWDSHYNEQFF. In DNA, the CDR3 is TGTGCCAGCAGCTTATGGGACAGCCACTACAATGAGCAGTTCTTC.

The V and J genes are TRBV6-1 and TRBJ1-1; 7 bases line up with TRBD1. V dropped 7 bases and J dropped 3; count of bases not matched to a gene: 11. Germline CDR1 reads MNHNS; CDR2 reads SASEGT. This CDR3 has 15 amino acids. The CDR3 protein is CASNPYRGRDTEAFF. The CDR3 DNA reads TGTGCCAGCAACCCCTACAGGGGACGGGACACTGAAGCTTTCTTT.

The rearrangement uses TRBV20-1 and TRBJ2-1; D is uncertain. Trimming stripped 5 bases from V and 7 bases from J, with 9 bases between. Per the germline V gene, CDR1 is DFQATT and CDR2 is SNEGSKA (reference sequence). The CDR3 runs 11 residues. In DNA form, the CDR3 reads TGCAGTGCTCCGAACGCTAATGAGCAGTTCTTC. Protein product: CSAPNANEQFF.

In this sample, this clonotype turned up a few times. This chain uses TRBV6-2 or TRBV6-3 with TRBJ2-1; D tentatively reads TRBD1 or TRBD2 (5 bases each). Trimming left V 3 bases short and J 7 bases short, with 16 bases between. Germline CDR1 MNHEY, CDR2 SVGEGT. The CDR3 totals 15 residues. CDR3 sequence (DNA): TGTGCCAGCAGTTATCCCCCGCCGGGACGGAATGAGCAGTTCTTC. It translates to CASSYPPPGRNEQFF.

This clonotype was seen a few times. The chain links TRBV6-7 to TRBJ1-4; TRBD1 is a possible D gene (5 bases). TRBV6-7 is identified as an open reading frame with a role that is uncertain. V shed 11 bases and J shed 6 bases, with 13 bases lying between them. The CDR3 loop spans 12 amino acids. The CDR3 nucleotides are TGTGCCGGCCCGGGAGGGGATGAAAAACTGTTTTTT. It encodes CAGPGGDEKLFF.